These 2 T cell receptor beta chains share one sample of origin, sequenced in a study of tissue T cells after allogeneic stem cell transplantation. Sequencing was performed with immunoSEQ multiplex PCR; in TCRdb, only in-frame clones are kept and a portion is missing. This sample yields some 25,000 clones, of which about 73% are seen a single time; about 8.3% belongs to the top ten. The specimen comprised tissue from the ileum, sampled at autopsy. The source of these receptors is a female donor aged 60 or older with lung cancer.

This chain connects TRBV4-1 to TRBJ2-2; 16 bases are a match to TRBD2. Germline CDR1 MGHRA, CDR2 YSYEKL. This CDR3 region has 18 residues. Trimming cost V 4 bases and J 4 bases; bases outside gene matches: 6. CDR3 residues: CASSRGLAGGPSTGELFF. Written as DNA, the CDR3 is TGCGCCAGCAGCCGGGGACTAGCGGGAGGGCCGTCCACCGGGGAGCTGTTTTTT.

This rearrangement joins TRBV11-2 to TRBJ2-1; a possible D gene is TRBD2 (6 bases). This CDR3 contains 13 residues. V shed 2 bases and J shed 10 bases, with 12 bases lying between them. Germline CDR1 SGHAT, CDR2 FQNNGV. CDR3 sequence: CASSLRSGGEQFF. The CDR3 DNA follows: TGTGCCAGCAGCTTAAGGTCTGGGGGGGAGCAGTTCTTC.